This T cell receptor (beta chain) is from a study of T-cell reconstitution after alpha-beta-depleted transplantation in children. Unique molecular identifiers were incorporated when the TCRbeta library was constructed. TCRdb used MiXCR to reprocess the PCR reads, holding one entry per CDR3 protein. The sample has some 490,000 distinct CDR3 sequences; 9.5% to 15% are singletons. This clonotype was seen repeatedly, ten times or more. Source: PBMCs from the stem cell graft donor, taken from the stem cell graft. This sequence originates from a human donor who donated a stem cell graft to a child with combined immunodeficiency.

The CDR3 region has the DNA TGCAGTGCCCCGAAGGACATACGAACCGGGGAGCTGTTTTTT. Its translation: CSAPKDIRTGELFF. The rearrangement joins TRBV20-1 to TRBJ2-2; D possibly corresponds to TRBD1 (5 bases). Deletions cut 6 bases from V and 5 bases from J, with 16 bases between. The length of the CDR3 is 14 residues. Germline V gene data show CDR1 as DFQATT and CDR2 as SNEGSKA (reference sequence).